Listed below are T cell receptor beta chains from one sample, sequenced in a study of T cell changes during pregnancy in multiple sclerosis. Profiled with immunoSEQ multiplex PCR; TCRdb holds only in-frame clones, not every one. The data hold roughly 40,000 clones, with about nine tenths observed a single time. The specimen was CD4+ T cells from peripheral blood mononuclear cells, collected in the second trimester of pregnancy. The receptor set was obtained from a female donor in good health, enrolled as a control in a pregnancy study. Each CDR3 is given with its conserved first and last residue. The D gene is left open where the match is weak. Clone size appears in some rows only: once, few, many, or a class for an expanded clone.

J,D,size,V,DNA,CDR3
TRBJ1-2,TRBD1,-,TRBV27,TGTGCCAGCAGTTTACAGGGGGCGCGCGGCTATGGCTACACCTTC,CASSLQGARGYGYTF
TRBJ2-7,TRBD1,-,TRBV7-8,TGTGCCAGCAGCTTAGGGGGGACAGGCGGAGGGGGTCCCACCTACGAGCAGTACTTC,CASSLGGTGGGGPTYEQYF
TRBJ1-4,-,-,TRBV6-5,TGTGCCAGCACCGACACGGATAATGAAAAACTGTTTTTT,CASTDTDNEKLFF
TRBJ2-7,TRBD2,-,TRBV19,TGTGCCAGTAGTGCTTTTTTGGGACTAGCGGGGGCTCCTTACGAGCAGTACTTC,CASSAFLGLAGAPYEQYF
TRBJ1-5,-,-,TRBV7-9,TGTGCCAGCAGCCTAATAGGGGGACAGCCCCAGCATTTT,CASSLIGGQPQHF
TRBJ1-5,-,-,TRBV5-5,TGTGCCAGCAGCCGGGGGGGTCCGGATCAGCCCCAGCATTTT,CASSRGGPDQPQHF
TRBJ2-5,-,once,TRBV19,TGTGCCAGTGTCGACAGAGAGACCCAGTACTTC,CASVDRETQYF
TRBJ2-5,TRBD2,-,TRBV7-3,TGTGCCAGCAGCTTGGTGGGGGGGTGGCAAGAGACCCAGTACTTC,CASSLVGGWQETQYF
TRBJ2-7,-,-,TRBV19,TGTGCCAGTAGTATAGGGGGACTGGGTCCCTACGAGCAGTACTTC,CASSIGGLGPYEQYF
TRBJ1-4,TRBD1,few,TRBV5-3,TGTGCCAGAAGCTTGCGGGACAGGGAGAGTGAAAAACTGTTTTTT,CARSLRDRESEKLFF
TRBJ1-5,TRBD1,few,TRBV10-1,TGCGCCAGCAGTGGTCGCCGCGACAGGGACGAATATCAGCCCCAGCATTTT,CASSGRRDRDEYQPQHF
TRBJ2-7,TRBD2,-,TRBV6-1,TGTGCCAGCAGTGAACCCCTAGCGGGAGGGTGGGCCTACGAGCAGTACTTC,CASSEPLAGGWAYEQYF
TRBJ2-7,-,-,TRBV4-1,TGCGCCAGCAGCCAAGATTTTGGGCTATGGGACGAGCAGTACTTC,CASSQDFGLWDEQYF
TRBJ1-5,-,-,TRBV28,TGTGCCAGCAGTTCTTATCCCCAGCATTTT,CASSSYPQHF